This record concerns one T cell receptor beta chain sequence. Its target is not known. One end of the junction is discordant with germline, which a read error may explain. TCRdb's copy holds only in-frame clones and misses some; the assay was immunoSEQ multiplex PCR. Among approximately 740,000 clones listed, about 91% were seen once. This record belongs to a study of shared clonotypes between healthy human individuals. Overall study context: The study used three CD4 naive, three CD4 memory, two CD8 naive and one CD8 memory plate per donor.

CD45RO-negative CD8 cells positively selected for CCR7 made up the naive population, which excluded terminally differentiated effector memory CD45RA+ cells. Each donor was a Caucasian adult residing in Nashville, Tennessee. Study-level points and caveats: The four-donor shared clonotypes exceeded non-shared clonotypes in generation probability, with non-shared ones scoring lower.

The germline V gene encodes CDR1 MNHEY and CDR2 SMNVEV (reference sequence). This CDR3 has 9 residues. Sample: naive CD8+ T cells sorted from blood. The sequence was collected from a man under 40 in good health. This chain connects TRBV27 to TRBJ1-4; D is possibly TRBD1 (6 bases). CDR3 residues: CASTRGQIF. CDR3 coding DNA: TGTGCCAGCACGCGAGGACAGATTTTT.